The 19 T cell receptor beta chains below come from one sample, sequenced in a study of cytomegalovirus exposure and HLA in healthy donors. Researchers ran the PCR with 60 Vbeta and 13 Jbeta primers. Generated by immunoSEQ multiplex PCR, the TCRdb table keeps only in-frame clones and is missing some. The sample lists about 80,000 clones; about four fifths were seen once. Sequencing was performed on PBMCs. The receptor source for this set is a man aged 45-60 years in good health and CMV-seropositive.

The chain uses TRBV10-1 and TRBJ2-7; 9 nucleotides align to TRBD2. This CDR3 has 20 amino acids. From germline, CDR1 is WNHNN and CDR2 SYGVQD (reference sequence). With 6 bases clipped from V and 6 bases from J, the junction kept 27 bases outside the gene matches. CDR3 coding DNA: TGCGCCAGCAGAACAGACAGGGCCATAACAATAGCGGGAGCCCCCGCCGAGCAGTACTTC. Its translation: CASRTDRAITIAGAPAEQYF.

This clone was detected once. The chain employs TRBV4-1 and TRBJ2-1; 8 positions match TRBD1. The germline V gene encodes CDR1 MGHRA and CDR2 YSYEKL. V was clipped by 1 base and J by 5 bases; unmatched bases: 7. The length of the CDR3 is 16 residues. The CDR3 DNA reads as TGCGCCAGCAGCCAAGTCGAACGGACAGGGCACAATGAGCAGTTCTTC. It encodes CASSQVERTGHNEQFF.

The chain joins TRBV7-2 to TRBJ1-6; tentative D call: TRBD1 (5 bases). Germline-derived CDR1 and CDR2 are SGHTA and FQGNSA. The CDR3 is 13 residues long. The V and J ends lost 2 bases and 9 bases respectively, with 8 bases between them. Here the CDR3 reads CASSLTDSSPLHF. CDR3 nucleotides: TGTGCCAGCAGCTTAACAGACAGTTCACCCCTCCACTTT.

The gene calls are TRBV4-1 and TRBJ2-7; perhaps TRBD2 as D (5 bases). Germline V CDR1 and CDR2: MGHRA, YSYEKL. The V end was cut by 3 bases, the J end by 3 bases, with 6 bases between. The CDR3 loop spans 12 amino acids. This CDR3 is CASSQSGYEQYF. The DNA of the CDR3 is TGCGCCAGCAGCCAGAGCGGCTACGAGCAGTACTTC.

The chain's CDR3 is CASSLVRNAAGNQPQHF. The DNA of the CDR3 is TGTGCCAGCAGCTTAGTAAGGAATGCGGCAGGCAATCAGCCCCAGCATTTT. The chain joins TRBV7-2 to TRBJ1-5; D remains unclear. V shed 1 base and J shed 2 bases, with 15 bases lying between them. This CDR3 comprises 17 residues. Germline CDR1 reads SGHTA; CDR2 reads FQGNSA.

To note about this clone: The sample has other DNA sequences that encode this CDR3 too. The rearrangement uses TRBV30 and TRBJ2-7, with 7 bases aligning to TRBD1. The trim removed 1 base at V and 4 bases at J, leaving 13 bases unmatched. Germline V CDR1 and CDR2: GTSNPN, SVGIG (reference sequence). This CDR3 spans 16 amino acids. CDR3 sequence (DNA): TGTGCCTGGAGTGACAACCCGGGACAGACAGCATACGAGCAGTACTTC. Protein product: CAWSDNPGQTAYEQYF. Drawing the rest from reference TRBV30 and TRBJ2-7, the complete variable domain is SQTIHQWPATLVQPVGSPLSLECTVEGTSNPNLYWYRQAAGRGLQLLFYSVGIGQISSEVPQNLSASRPQDRQFILSSKKLLLSDSGFYLCAWSDNPGQTAYEQYFGPGTRLTVT.

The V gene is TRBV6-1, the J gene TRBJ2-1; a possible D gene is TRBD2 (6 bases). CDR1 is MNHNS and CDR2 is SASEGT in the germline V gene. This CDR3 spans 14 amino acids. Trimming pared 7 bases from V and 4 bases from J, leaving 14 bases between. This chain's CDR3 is CASNPGTVYNEQFF. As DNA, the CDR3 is TGTGCCAGCAACCCCGGGACTGTTTACAATGAGCAGTTCTTC.

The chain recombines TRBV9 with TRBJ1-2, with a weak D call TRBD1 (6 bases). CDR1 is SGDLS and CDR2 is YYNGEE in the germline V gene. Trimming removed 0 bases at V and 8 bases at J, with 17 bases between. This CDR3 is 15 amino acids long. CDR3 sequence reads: CASSVGGQGLGGYTF. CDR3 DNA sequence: TGTGCCAGCAGCGTAGGGGGGCAGGGCCTAGGGGGCTACACCTTC.

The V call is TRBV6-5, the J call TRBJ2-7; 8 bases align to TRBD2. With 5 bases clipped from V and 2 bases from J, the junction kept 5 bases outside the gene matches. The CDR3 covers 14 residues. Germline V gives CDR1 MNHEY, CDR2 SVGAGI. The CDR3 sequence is CASSPTGLAYEQYF. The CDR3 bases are TGTGCCAGCAGTCCTACGGGACTAGCCTACGAGCAGTACTTC.

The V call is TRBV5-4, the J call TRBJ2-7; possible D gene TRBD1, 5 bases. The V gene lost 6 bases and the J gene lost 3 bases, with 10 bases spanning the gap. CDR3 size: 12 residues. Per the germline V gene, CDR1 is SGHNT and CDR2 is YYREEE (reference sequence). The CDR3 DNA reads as TGTGCCAGCACAGGGTCGAACTACGAGCAGTACTTC. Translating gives CASTGSNYEQYF.

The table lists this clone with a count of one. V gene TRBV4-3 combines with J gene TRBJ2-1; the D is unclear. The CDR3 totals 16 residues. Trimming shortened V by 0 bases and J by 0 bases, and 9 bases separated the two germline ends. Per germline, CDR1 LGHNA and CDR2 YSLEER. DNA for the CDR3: TGCGCCAGCAGCCAAGAGGGCCTTAGCTCCTACAATGAGCAGTTCTTC. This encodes CASSQEGLSSYNEQFF.

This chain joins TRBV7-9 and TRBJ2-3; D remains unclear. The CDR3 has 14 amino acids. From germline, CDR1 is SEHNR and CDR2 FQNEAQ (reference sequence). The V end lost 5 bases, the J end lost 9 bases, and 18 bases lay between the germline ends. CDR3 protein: CASSLLRSRLTQYF. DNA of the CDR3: TGTGCCAGCAGCCTCCTAAGGTCCAGGCTCACGCAGTATTTT.

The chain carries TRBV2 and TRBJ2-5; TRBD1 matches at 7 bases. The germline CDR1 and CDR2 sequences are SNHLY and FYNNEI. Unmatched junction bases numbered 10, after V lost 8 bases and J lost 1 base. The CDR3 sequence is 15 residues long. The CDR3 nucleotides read TGTGCCAGCGCCTGGTGGACAGGTCGCCAAGAGACCCAGTACTTC. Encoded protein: CASAWWTGRQETQYF. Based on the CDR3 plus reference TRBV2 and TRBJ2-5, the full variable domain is EPEVTQTPSHQVTQMGQEVILRCVPISNHLYFYWYRQILGQKVEFLVSFYNNEISEKSEIFDDQFSVERPDGSNFTLKIRSTKLEDSAMYFCASAWWTGRQETQYFGPGTRLLVL.

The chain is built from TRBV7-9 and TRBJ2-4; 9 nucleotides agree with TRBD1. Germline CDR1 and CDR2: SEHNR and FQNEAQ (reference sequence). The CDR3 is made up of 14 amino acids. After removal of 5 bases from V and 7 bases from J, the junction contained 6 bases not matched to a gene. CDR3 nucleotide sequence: TGTGCCAGCAGCAAAAACAGGGGGCTCAACATTCAGTACTTC. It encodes CASSKNRGLNIQYF.

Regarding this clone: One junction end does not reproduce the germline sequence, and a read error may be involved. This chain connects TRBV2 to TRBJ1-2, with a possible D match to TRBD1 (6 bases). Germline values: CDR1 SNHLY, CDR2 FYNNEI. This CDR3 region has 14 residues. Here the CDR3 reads CASTPERDNFNADF. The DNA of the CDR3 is TGTGCCAGCACACCCGAGAGGGACAACTTCAACGCGGACTTC.

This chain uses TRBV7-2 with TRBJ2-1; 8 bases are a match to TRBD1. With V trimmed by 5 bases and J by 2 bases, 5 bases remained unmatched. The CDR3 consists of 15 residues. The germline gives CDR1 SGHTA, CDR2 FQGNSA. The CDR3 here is CASSNDRGAYNEQFF. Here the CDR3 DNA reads TGTGCCAGCAGCAACGACAGGGGCGCCTACAATGAGCAGTTCTTC.

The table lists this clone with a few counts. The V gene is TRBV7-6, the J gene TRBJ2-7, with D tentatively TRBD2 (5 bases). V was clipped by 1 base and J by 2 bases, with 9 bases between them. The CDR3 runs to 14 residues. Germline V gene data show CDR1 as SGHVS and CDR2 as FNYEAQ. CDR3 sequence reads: CASSLGSGTYEQYF. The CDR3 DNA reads TGTGCCAGCAGCTTAGGGTCCGGGACCTACGAGCAGTACTTC.

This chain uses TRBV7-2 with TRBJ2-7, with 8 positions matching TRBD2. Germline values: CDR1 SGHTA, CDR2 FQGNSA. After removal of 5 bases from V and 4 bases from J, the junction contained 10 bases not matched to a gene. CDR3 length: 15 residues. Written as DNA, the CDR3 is TGTGCCAGCAGCCTTGCCCCAGCGGGAGAATACGAGCAGTACTTC. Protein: CASSLAPAGEYEQYF.

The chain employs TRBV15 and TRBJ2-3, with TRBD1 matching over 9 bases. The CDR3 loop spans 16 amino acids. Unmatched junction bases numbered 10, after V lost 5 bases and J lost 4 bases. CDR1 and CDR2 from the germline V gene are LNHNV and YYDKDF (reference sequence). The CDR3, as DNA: TGTGCCACCAGCCAACGTGGGACAGGGTATTCAGATACGCAGTATTTT. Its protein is CATSQRGTGYSDTQYF.